The subject of this entry is one TCR beta chain. Its target is not known. This record comes from a study of shared clonotypes between healthy human individuals. V gave up 2 bases and J gave up 0 bases, with 10 bases separating them. This CDR3 is 16 amino acids long. Germline assignment: CDR1 KGHSH and CDR2 LQKENI. TCRdb's copy holds only in-frame clones and misses some; the assay was immunoSEQ multiplex PCR. Here the sample spans about 1.4 million clones, 95% to 97% being singletons. Study findings and constraints: When naive CD4 clonotypes were compared across a few donors, about 4.8% were shared.

The sequence derives from a man aged 25-40 years in good health. The chain joins TRBV18 to TRBJ2-2; D gene ambiguous. Sequenced input: naive CD4+ T cells sorted from blood. This sample's subset: CD45RA+ positively selected. CDR3 protein: CASSPSAGSNTGELFF. In DNA form, the CDR3 reads TGTGCCAGCTCACCATCGGCCGGCTCGAACACCGGGGAGCTGTTTTTT.